This TCR beta chain was sequenced for a study of control samples from healthy donors and cancer patients. TCRdb keeps only in-frame clones here, not all; method: immunoSEQ multiplex PCR. Of 170,000 or so clones listed, nearly 90% were seen once; the top ten hold around 1.4%. Sequencing used blood. The TCR sequence derives from a woman in her fifties or sixties in good health.

As DNA, the CDR3 is TGTGCCAGCAGCCCCATTGGGACGCAAAAGACCTCACCCCTCCACTTT. Translation: CASSPIGTQKTSPLHF. The V and J genes are TRBV28 and TRBJ1-6; TRBD1 might be the D (5 bases). The CDR3 sequence is 16 residues long. The germline gives CDR1 MDHEN, CDR2 SYDVKM. Trimming took 6 bases from V and 10 from J, leaving 22 bases between them.